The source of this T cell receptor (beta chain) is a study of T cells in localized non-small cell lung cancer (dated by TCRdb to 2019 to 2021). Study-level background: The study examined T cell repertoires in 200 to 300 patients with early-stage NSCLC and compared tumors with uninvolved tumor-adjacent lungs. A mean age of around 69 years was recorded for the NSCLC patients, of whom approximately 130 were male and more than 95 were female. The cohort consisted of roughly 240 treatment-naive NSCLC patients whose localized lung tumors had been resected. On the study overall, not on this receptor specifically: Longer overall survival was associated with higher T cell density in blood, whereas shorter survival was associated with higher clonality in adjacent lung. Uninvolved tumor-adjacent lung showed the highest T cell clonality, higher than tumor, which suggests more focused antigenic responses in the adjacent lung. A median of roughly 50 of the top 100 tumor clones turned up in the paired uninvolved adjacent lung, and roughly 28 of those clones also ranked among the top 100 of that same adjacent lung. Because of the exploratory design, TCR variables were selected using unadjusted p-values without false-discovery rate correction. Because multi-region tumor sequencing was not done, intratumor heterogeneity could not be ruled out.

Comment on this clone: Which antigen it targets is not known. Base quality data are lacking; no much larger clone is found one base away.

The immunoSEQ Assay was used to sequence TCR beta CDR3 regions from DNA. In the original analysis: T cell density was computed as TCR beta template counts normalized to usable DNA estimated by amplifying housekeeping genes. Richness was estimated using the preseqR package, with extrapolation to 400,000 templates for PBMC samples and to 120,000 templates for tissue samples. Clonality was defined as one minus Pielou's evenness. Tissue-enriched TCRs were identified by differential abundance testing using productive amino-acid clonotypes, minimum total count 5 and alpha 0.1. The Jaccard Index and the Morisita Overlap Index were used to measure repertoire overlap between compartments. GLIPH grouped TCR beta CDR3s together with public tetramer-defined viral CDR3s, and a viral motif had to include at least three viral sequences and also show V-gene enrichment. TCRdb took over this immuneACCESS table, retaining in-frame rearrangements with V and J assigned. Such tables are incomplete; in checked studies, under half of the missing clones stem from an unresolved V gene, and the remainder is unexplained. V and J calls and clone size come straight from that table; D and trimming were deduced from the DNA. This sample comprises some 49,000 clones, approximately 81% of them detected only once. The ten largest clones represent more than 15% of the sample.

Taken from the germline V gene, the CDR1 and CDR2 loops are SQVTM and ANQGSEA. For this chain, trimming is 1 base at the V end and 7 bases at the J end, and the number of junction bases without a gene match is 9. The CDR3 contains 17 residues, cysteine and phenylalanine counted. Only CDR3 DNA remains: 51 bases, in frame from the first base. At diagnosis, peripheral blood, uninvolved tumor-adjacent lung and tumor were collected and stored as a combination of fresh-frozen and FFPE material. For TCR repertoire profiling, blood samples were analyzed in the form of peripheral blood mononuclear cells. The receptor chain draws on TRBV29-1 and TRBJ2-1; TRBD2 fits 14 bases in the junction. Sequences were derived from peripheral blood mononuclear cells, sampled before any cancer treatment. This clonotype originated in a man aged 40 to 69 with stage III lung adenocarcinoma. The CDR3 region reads CSVEVARLAGGQNEQFF. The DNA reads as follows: TGCAGCGTTGAAGTTGCGAGACTAGCGGGGGGGCAAAATGAGCAGTTCTTC.